This T cell receptor beta chain was profiled in a study of T cell responses to AZD1222 COVID-19 vaccine (dated by TCRdb to the early 2020s). Context from the whole study: A total of 230 or so trial participants underwent TCR sequencing, of whom approximately 210 received two doses of AZD1222 and around 25 received two doses of the MenACWY control vaccine. Enrollment into the trials was organized by age into subgroups of 18-55, 56-69 and 70-plus years, and those subgroups contained approximately 160, 26 and 62 TCR-sequenced participants, respectively. Overall study results and their limits: Participants were mostly white British and included more females than males, and it was suggested by the authors that clonal diversity may have been underestimated. CD4 TCRs associated with the vaccine covered the entire spike protein, and the dominant responses were in regions 160-218 and 743-854. Conclusions about previously exposed vaccinees are limited because only six or seven AZD1222 recipients were SARS-CoV-2 seropositive at baseline. Because no day 14 peak-response samples were available, the repertoires could be characterized only after the peak T cell response. The 56-69-year group was small, and its depth increase did not reach significance, likely because of low power. Spike-specific TCR breadth and depth rose significantly after two AZD1222 doses compared with day 0 and with MenACWY recipients. Nearly half of unique spike-specific TCRs reportedly recognized epitopes outside regions mutated in the B.1.351 and B.1.1.7 variants.

Read against the paper, the sample's time point label means: sample from adult after SARS-CoV-2 infection, after symptom onset. A couple of convalescent COVID-19 patients, sampled after symptom onset from adults with prior SARS-CoV-2 infection, were also TCR-sequenced for comparison. The CDR3 regions of human TCRbeta chains were analyzed by immunosequencing. Concerning the study's data processing: Repertoire TCRs were matched against a reference library of SARS-CoV-2-specific TCRs generated with the MIRA antigen-specificity platform. Breadth was defined as the fraction of unique TCRs that were SARS-CoV-2-associated. Depth was defined as the fraction of total T cells that were SARS-CoV-2-associated. Using the MIRA data, each spike-specific TCR was assigned both to the spike region to which the TCR was reactive and to a CD4 or CD8 class. Log10-transformed breadth and depth values were compared by one-way ANOVA with Sidak's multiple comparisons tests. TCRdb's version of the immuneACCESS table is confined to in-frame rearrangements and falls short of the full clone set. An unresolved V gene accounts for under half of the shortfall where checked; the remainder is of unknown origin. V, J and clone size are those of that table, while D and trimming were read from the DNA. Within this sample are 140,000 to 150,000 clones, with 85% to 95% of them counted one time only. Jointly, the top ten make up 12% of the sample.

In regard to this clone: The antigen it binds to is not known. No base qualities exist here, and no much larger clone lies one base off it.

The material sequenced was peripheral blood, taken after recovery from COVID-19. This clonotype was obtained from an adult who had recovered from COVID-19.

CDR3 protein: CASSLDSPNYGYTF. The DNA reads as follows: TGTGCCAGCAGCTTGGACAGCCCTAACTATGGCTACACCTTC. The V and J genes are TRBV5-5 and TRBJ1-2; too little of a D gene remains to name it. Via the germline V gene (reference sequence), CDR1 is SGHKS and CDR2 YYEKEE. Reading from cysteine to phenylalanine, the CDR3 counts 14 amino acids. CDR3 DNA only is kept here, 42 bases in frame from base 1. V loses 0 bases of germline sequence and J loses 0 bases, and the interval between the two ends is 6 bases.